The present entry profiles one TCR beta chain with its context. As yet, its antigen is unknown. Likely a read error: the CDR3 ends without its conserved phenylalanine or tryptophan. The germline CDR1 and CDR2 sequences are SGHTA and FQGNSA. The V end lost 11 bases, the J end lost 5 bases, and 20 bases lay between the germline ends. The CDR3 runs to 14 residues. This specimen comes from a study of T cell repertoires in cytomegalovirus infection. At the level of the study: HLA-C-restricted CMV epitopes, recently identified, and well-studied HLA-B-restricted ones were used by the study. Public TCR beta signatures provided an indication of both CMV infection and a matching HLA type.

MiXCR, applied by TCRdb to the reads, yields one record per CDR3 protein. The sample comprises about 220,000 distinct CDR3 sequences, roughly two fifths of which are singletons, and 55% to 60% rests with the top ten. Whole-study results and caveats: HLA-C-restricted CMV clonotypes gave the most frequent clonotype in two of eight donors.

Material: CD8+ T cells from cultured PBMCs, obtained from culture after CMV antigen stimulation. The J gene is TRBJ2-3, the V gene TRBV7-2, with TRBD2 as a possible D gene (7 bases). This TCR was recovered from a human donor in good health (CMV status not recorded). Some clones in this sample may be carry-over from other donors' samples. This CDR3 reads CARSGGRVEDTQYL. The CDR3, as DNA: TGTGCCCGCTCGGGGGGCAGGGTAGAAGATACGCAGTATTTG.